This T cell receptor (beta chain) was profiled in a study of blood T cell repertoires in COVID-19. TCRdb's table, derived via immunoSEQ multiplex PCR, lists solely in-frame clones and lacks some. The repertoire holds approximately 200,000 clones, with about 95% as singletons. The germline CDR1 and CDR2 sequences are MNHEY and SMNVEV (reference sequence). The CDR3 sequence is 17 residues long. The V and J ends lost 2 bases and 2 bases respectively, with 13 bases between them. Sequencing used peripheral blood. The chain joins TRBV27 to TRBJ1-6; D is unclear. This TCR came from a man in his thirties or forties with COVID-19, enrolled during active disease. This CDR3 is CASSLVADSPYNSPLHF. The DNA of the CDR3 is TGTGCCAGCAGTTTAGTGGCAGATTCGCCCTATAATTCACCCCTCCACTTT.